Each of the 5 T cell receptor beta chains below was sequenced from the same sample in a study of cytotoxic CD8 clonotypes in ibrutinib-treated CLL. The assay was immunoSEQ multiplex PCR, and TCRdb's table has in-frame clones only and misses some. The sample shows approximately 340,000 clones, over 55% of them seen only once. Material: PBMCs, obtained after 36 months of ibrutinib treatment. The receptors originated from a human donor with chronic lymphocytic leukemia.

This clone was recorded once. This chain joins TRBV5-1 and TRBJ2-2, with D unresolved. The germline gives CDR1 SGHRS, CDR2 YFSETQ. V was cut by 0 bases and J by 3 bases, with 9 bases left in between. The CDR3 loop spans 15 amino acids. The CDR3 DNA is TGCGCCAGCAGCTTGGTGGCCCGAGACACCGGGGAGCTGTTTTTT. Its protein product is CASSLVARDTGELFF. The variable domain in full, completed from reference TRBV5-1 and TRBJ2-2, reads KAGVTQTPRYLIKTRGQQVTLSCSPISGHRSVSWYQQTPGQGLQFLFEYFSETQRNKGNFPGRFSGRQFSNSRSEMNVSTLELGDSALYLCASSLVARDTGELFFGEGSRLTVL.

This clone has only a few counts. This chain uses TRBV6-6 with TRBJ1-5; D gene unclear. V dropped 10 bases and J dropped 1 base, with 11 bases sitting between them. CDR3 size: 13 residues. CDR1 and CDR2 from the germline V gene are MNHNY and SVGAGI (reference sequence). CDR3 amino acids: CATRRGSNQPQHF. The CDR3 DNA is TGTGCCACGAGGAGAGGGAGCAATCAGCCCCAGCATTTT.

The V and J genes are TRBV7-6 and TRBJ2-5; no reliable D call. The CDR3 has 13 residues. Germline V CDR1 and CDR2: SGHVS, FNYEAQ. V was pared by 1 base and J by 5 bases, with 8 bases between. CDR3 bases: TGTGCCAGCAGCTTAGAGGTTGCGGAGACCCAGTACTTC. Translating gives CASSLEVAETQYF.

This clone was picked up a small number of times. The genes are TRBV19 and TRBJ1-2; D is undetermined. This CDR3 is 13 amino acids long. Germline-derived CDR1 and CDR2 are LNHDA and SQIVND (reference sequence). V was trimmed by 5 bases and J by 7 bases, leaving 14 bases between them. CDR3: CASSPILKGGYTF. As DNA, the CDR3 is TGTGCCAGTAGTCCGATTTTGAAGGGTGGCTACACCTTC.

This CDR3 reads CASSYSTAAGNGYTF. The DNA of the CDR3 is TGTGCCAGCAGTTACTCTACGGCAGCCGGTAATGGCTACACCTTC. The V call is TRBV6-5, the J call TRBJ1-2; the D is unclear. Germline-derived CDR1 and CDR2 are MNHEY and SVGAGI. The length of the CDR3 is 15 residues. V was pared by 0 bases and J by 6 bases, with 14 bases between.